A single sample gave rise to the 19 T cell receptor beta chains below, sequenced in a study of patients and donors after allogeneic stem cell transplantation. TCRdb ran MiXCR on the RT-PCR reads and lists one entry per CDR3 protein. The sample lists roughly 250,000 distinct CDR3 sequences, less than 15% occurring once. The sample comprised blood, either unsorted or a sorted T cell fraction (not recorded which). The source is a human donor who was either an allogeneic HSCT recipient or a stem cell or donor lymphocyte infusion donor (not recorded which). It is not recorded whose cells these are; they may come from a transplant donor.

This chain uses TRBV6-6 with TRBJ2-5; the D gene is possibly TRBD1 (7 bases). Germline V CDR1 and CDR2: MNHNY, SVGAGI (reference sequence). The CDR3 is made up of 13 amino acids. Trimming cost V 4 bases and J 7 bases, with 13 bases left between them. The CDR3 DNA is TGTGCCAGCAGTTGGCAGGGGGAGGCGACCCAGTACTTC. The encoded protein is CASSWQGEATQYF.

This clonotype was counted only a few times. The chain joins TRBV27 to TRBJ2-5, with D uncertain. The CDR3 has 13 amino acids. The germline V and J ends were trimmed by 0 bases and 9 bases, with 11 bases remaining between them. CDR1 MNHEY and CDR2 SMNVEV come from the germline V gene (reference sequence). CDR3 DNA sequence: TGTGCCAGCAGTTTATCGAGTAGATTGTCCCAGTACTTC. It translates to CASSLSSRLSQYF.

The table lists this clonotype with many counts. The J gene is TRBJ2-1, the V gene TRBV29-1; possibly TRBD1 for D (6 bases). The germline gives CDR1 SQVTM, CDR2 ANQGSEA. V was pared by 0 bases and J by 13 bases, with 13 bases between. The CDR3 runs 12 residues. The CDR3 sequence: CSVEEGIGGQFF. The CDR3 region has the DNA TGCAGCGTTGAAGAAGGTATAGGGGGACAGTTCTTC.

This clonotype was observed a handful of times. The V call is TRBV20-1, the J call TRBJ1-1; 7 positions agree with TRBD1. The J segment lost 8 bases and the V segment lost 2 bases, leaving 14 bases of the junction unmatched. In germline, CDR1 is DFQATT, CDR2 SNEGSKA (reference sequence). This CDR3 has 15 residues. The CDR3 is CSARRQGRRGQEAFF. In nucleotides, the CDR3 is TGCAGTGCTAGAAGACAGGGAAGAAGGGGGCAGGAAGCTTTCTTT.

This clonotype was observed a few times. V usage is TRBV7-9 and J usage is TRBJ1-1; no clear D gene. The CDR3 totals 14 residues. Germline CDR1 and CDR2: SEHNR and FQNEAQ (reference sequence). V lost 4 bases and J lost 11, with 20 bases in between. Here the CDR3 DNA reads TGTGCCAGCAGCTCAATAGCCGTGCGGGAAAGCGCTTTCTTT. Its translation is CASSSIAVRESAFF.

A few counts support this clonotype. The rearrangement links TRBV11-1 to TRBJ2-7; 7 nucleotides line up with TRBD1. The V gene's germline CDR1 is SGHAT and CDR2 FQDESV (reference sequence). With V trimmed by 3 bases and J by 3 bases, 8 bases remained unmatched. CDR3 size: 15 residues. Here the CDR3 reads CASSLETGIFYEQYF. In DNA, the CDR3 is TGTGCCAGCAGCTTGGAGACAGGGATATTCTACGAGCAGTACTTC.

This clonotype appeared a few times. This chain links TRBV18 with TRBJ2-7, with a possible D match to TRBD1 (6 bases). This CDR3 contains 13 residues. The germline V gene has CDR1 KGHSH and CDR2 LQKENI. The V gene lost 4 bases and the J gene lost 5 bases, with 12 bases spanning the gap. In DNA, the CDR3 is TGTGCCAGCTCACGGGCAGGGGTCCACGAGCAGTACTTC. Translation: CASSRAGVHEQYF.

In this sample, this clonotype turned up a few times. The V and J genes are TRBV7-3 and TRBJ2-5, with TRBD1 matching 10 bases. This CDR3 spans 15 amino acids. V shed 2 bases and J 5 bases; nucleotides not matched to a gene: 5. CDR1 and CDR2 (germline): SGHTA, FQGTGA. The CDR3 nucleotides are TGTGCCAGCAGCTTAGAGGGACAGGGGCCTGAGACCCAGTACTTC. Translation gives CASSLEGQGPETQYF.

This clonotype came up a few times. The chain employs TRBV20-1 and TRBJ1-2, with unresolved D. CDR1 and CDR2 (germline): DFQATT, SNEGSKA (reference sequence). This CDR3 contains 14 residues. V gave up 3 bases and J gave up 4 bases, with 15 bases separating them. The CDR3 nucleotides are TGCAGTGCTAGTTCTCAGGAATTCACCTATGGCTACACCTTC. Translating it yields CSASSQEFTYGYTF.

This clonotype was seen a few times. The rearrangement joins TRBV24-1 to TRBJ2-5, with 7 bases lining up with TRBD1. The CDR3 length is 14 residues. Germline CDR1 KGHDR, CDR2 SFDVKD. V lost 9 bases and J lost 9; bases outside the gene matches: 15. The CDR3 region has the DNA TGTGCCACCCCTGTGACAGGGACCGTCGGGGCCCAGTACTTC. Translating it yields CATPVTGTVGAQYF.

V and J are TRBV7-3 and TRBJ2-1; 10 nucleotides match TRBD1. Germline-derived CDR1 and CDR2 are SGHTA and FQGTGA. Unmatched junction bases numbered 10, after V lost 1 base and J lost 10 bases. CDR3 length equals 16 residues. The chain's CDR3 is CASSLIGTGDYGEQFF. The CDR3 coding sequence is TGTGCCAGCAGCTTAATTGGGACAGGGGACTACGGGGAGCAGTTCTTC. The full variable domain, in which reference TRBV7-3 and TRBJ2-1 provide the parts outside the CDR3, is GAGVSQTPSNKVTEKGKYVELRCDPISGHTALYWYRQSLGQGPEFLIYFQGTGAADDSGLPNDRFFAVRPEGSVSTLKIQRTERGDSAVYLCASSLIGTGDYGEQFFGPGTRLTVL.

V usage is TRBV20-1 and J usage is TRBJ1-1; tentative D call: TRBD1 (5 bases). The CDR3 has 14 amino acids. The V end was cut by 0 bases, the J end by 6 bases, with 14 bases between. The germline V gene encodes CDR1 DFQATT and CDR2 SNEGSKA (reference sequence). The CDR3 here is CSARETGAKPEAFF. CDR3 sequence (DNA): TGCAGTGCTAGAGAAACCGGGGCCAAGCCTGAAGCTTTCTTT.

This clonotype was seen only a few times. This chain connects TRBV20-1 to TRBJ1-5, with 8 bases aligning to TRBD1. The CDR3 consists of 14 residues. The V segment lost 4 bases and the J segment 7 bases; nucleotides outside the gene matches: 9. Germline V gene data show CDR1 as DFQATT and CDR2 as SNEGSKA (reference sequence). This chain's CDR3 is CSATLGTGVQPQHF. Written as DNA, the CDR3 is TGCAGTGCTACGCTGGGGACAGGCGTGCAGCCCCAGCATTTT.

This clonotype was found many times. The chain has TRBV20-1 and TRBJ1-1; no firm D call. V shed 1 base and J shed 0 bases, with 9 bases lying between them. Germline CDR1 and CDR2: DFQATT and SNEGSKA (reference sequence). The CDR3 loop spans 14 amino acids. CDR3 in amino acids: CSARGGIMNTEAFF. The CDR3 nucleotides read TGCAGTGCTAGAGGTGGGATTATGAACACTGAAGCTTTCTTT.

V and J are TRBV12-3 or TRBV12-4 and TRBJ1-5, with D hard to call. V lost 3 bases and J lost 3, with 6 bases in between. This CDR3 is 13 amino acids long. CDR3 residues: CASSFSHNQPQHF. The CDR3 DNA reads TGTGCCAGCAGTTTTTCCCACAATCAGCCCCAGCATTTT.

This chain connects TRBV7-8 to TRBJ1-2; D gene uncertain. The germline V gene encodes CDR1 SGHVS and CDR2 FQNEAQ. The V end was cut by 5 bases, the J end by 4 bases, with 11 bases between. This CDR3 is built from 13 residues. The CDR3 sequence: CASSQKTGYGYTF. Here the CDR3 DNA reads TGTGCCAGCAGCCAAAAGACCGGCTATGGCTACACCTTC.

This clonotype occurred a few times. The J gene is TRBJ2-3, the V gene TRBV9; D gene unclear. Deletions cut 0 bases from V and 4 bases from J, with 6 bases between. Germline CDR1 is SGDLS and CDR2 is YYNGEE. This CDR3 is built from 13 residues. DNA of the CDR3: TGTGCCAGCAGCGTAGGACTTCCAGATACGCAGTATTTT. This gives the protein CASSVGLPDTQYF.

The chain uses TRBV27 and TRBJ1-1, with TRBD1 identical over 9 bases. The length of the CDR3 is 14 residues. Germline CDR1 reads MNHEY; CDR2 reads SMNVEV (reference sequence). Trimming at V came to 8 bases and at J to 1 base, leaving 5 bases not matched to a gene. CDR3 residues: CASHRGLGNTEAFF. The DNA for the CDR3 is TGTGCCAGCCACAGGGGGCTTGGGAACACTGAAGCTTTCTTT.

The V and J genes are TRBV7-3 and TRBJ1-2, with a tentative D call TRBD1 (5 bases). Trimming took 4 bases from V and 4 from J, leaving 16 bases between them. Germline loops: CDR1 SGHTA, CDR2 FQGTGA. The CDR3 has 15 amino acids. The CDR3 nucleotides are TGTGCCAGCAGCTCGAGGGGCGGGACCTCCTATGGCTACACCTTC. Protein product: CASSSRGGTSYGYTF. Full variable domain (remainder filled in from reference TRBV7-3 and TRBJ1-2): GAGVSQTPSNKVTEKGKYVELRCDPISGHTALYWYRQSLGQGPEFLIYFQGTGAADDSGLPNDRFFAVRPEGSVSTLKIQRTERGDSAVYLCASSSRGGTSYGYTFGSGTRLTVV.